One sample yielded the 32 T cell receptor beta chains listed below, sequenced in a study of radiation and T cells in renal cell carcinoma. Only in-frame clones appear in the TCRdb table, and some are missing; sequencing was by immunoSEQ multiplex PCR. The data hold 130,000 to 150,000 clones, with about 88% observed a single time. Documented time point: blood 4 weeks post-SBRT, at nephrectomy. Treatment in this sample: 15 Gy SBRT to primary tumor, nephrectomy 4 weeks later. The specimen was blood, collected from a patient whose treatment included radiotherapy and nephrectomy. These TCRs come from a woman aged 45-59 years with renal cell carcinoma.

This clone came up once. The V call is TRBV19, the J call TRBJ2-3; 8 bases are a match to TRBD2. This CDR3 region has 18 residues. Trimming at V came to 3 bases and at J to 3 bases, leaving 14 bases not matched to a gene. The V gene's germline CDR1 is LNHDA and CDR2 SQIVND (reference sequence). The CDR3 DNA reads as TGTGCCAGTAGTATTGCACGGTCGGGGGGGAAGAGGACAGATACGCAGTATTTT. It codes for CASSIARSGGKRTDTQYF. The full variable domain, in which reference TRBV19 and TRBJ2-3 provide the parts outside the CDR3, is DGGITQSPKYLFRKEGQNVTLSCEQNLNHDAMYWYRQDPGQGLRLIYYSQIVNDFQKGDIAEGYSVSREKKESFPLTVTSAQKNPTAFYLCASSIARSGGKRTDTQYFGPGTRLTVL.

CDR3 in amino acids: CASSPTGVDYGYTF. Written as DNA, the CDR3 is TGTGCCAGCAGTCCGACAGGGGTTGACTATGGCTACACCTTC. The chain uses TRBV27 and TRBJ1-2, with 8 bases aligning to TRBD1. V lost 5 bases and J lost 3; bases outside the gene matches: 5. The CDR3 spans 14 residues. Germline V CDR1 and CDR2: MNHEY, SMNVEV (reference sequence).

V gene TRBV18 combines with J gene TRBJ2-7; weak D call: TRBD2 (5 bases). V lost 5 bases to trimming and J lost 3 bases, with 14 bases between them. The CDR3 is 14 residues long. The germline V gene encodes CDR1 KGHSH and CDR2 LQKENI. The CDR3 reads CASSGLSISYEQYF. Written as DNA, the CDR3 is TGTGCCAGCTCAGGACTTTCGATTAGCTACGAGCAGTACTTC.

The V and J genes are TRBV28 and TRBJ1-2, with a tentative D call TRBD1 (5 bases). Germline V lookup: CDR1 MDHEN, CDR2 SYDVKM. V dropped 7 bases and J dropped 4 bases, with 19 bases sitting between them. The CDR3 runs to 15 residues. CDR3 sequence (DNA): TGTGCCAGCACCCTCTCCTCCCGGGGGACCTATGGCTACACCTTC. The encoded protein is CASTLSSRGTYGYTF.

The chain uses TRBV7-9 and TRBJ2-5, with 9 bases fitting TRBD1. Germline CDR1 SEHNR, CDR2 FQNEAQ (reference sequence). With 4 bases clipped from V and 5 bases from J, the junction kept 11 bases outside the gene matches. The CDR3 runs 16 residues. The CDR3 DNA reads TGTGCCAGCAGCTGGGGACCGGGACAGGGACACGAGACCCAGTACTTC. This codes for CASSWGPGQGHETQYF.

The chain recombines TRBV2 with TRBJ2-1; possible D gene TRBD2, 7 bases. The germline gives CDR1 SNHLY, CDR2 FYNNEI. Between the trimmed V and J ends, which lost 8 bases and 8 bases, there was a span of 16 bases. This CDR3 contains 13 residues. DNA of the CDR3: TGTGCCAGCGGGAGGAGGGGGAGGGATGAGCAGTTCTTC. Translated, it gives CASGRRGRDEQFF.

The genes are TRBV4-3 and TRBJ2-7, with a tentative D call TRBD2 (5 bases). The CDR3 has 15 residues. V was cut by 4 bases and J by 1 base, with 14 bases left in between. Germline-derived CDR1 and CDR2 are LGHNA and YSLEER. CDR3 DNA: TGCGCCAGCAGCCCCGGGGTAGTTATGTCCTACGAGCAGTACTTC. Protein product: CASSPGVVMSYEQYF.

The rearrangement links TRBV2 to TRBJ2-7; D not certain. The CDR3 runs 15 residues. Germline values: CDR1 SNHLY, CDR2 FYNNEI. The V end lost 7 bases, the J end lost 4 bases, and 20 bases lay between the germline ends. CDR3 loop: CASKAQVETGYEQYF. The CDR3 bases are TGTGCCAGCAAGGCCCAAGTCGAAACGGGTTACGAGCAGTACTTC.

The V gene is TRBV6-6, the J gene TRBJ2-5; tentative D call: TRBD2 (5 bases). This CDR3 is 13 amino acids long. Germline loops: CDR1 MNHNY, CDR2 SVGAGI (reference sequence). V was shortened by 3 bases and J by 7 bases, with 12 bases between the two germline ends. As DNA, the CDR3 is TGTGCCAGCAGTTATCCGGGGTCGCTGACCCAGTACTTC. It encodes CASSYPGSLTQYF.

The V and J genes are TRBV15 and TRBJ2-3; D call uncertain. There are 15 residues in the CDR3. Per the germline V gene, CDR1 is LNHNV and CDR2 is YYDKDF (reference sequence). Trimming removed 6 bases from V and 4 bases from J, with 17 bases in between. The CDR3 coding sequence is TGTGCCACCAGGGGAATGGCGTCGGGTCCAGATACGCAGTATTTT. It translates to CATRGMASGPDTQYF. Drawing the rest from reference TRBV15 and TRBJ2-3, the complete variable domain is DAMVIQNPRYQVTQFGKPVTLSCSQTLNHNVMYWYQQKSSQAPKLLFHYYDKDFNNEADTPDNFQSRRPNTSFCFLDIRSPGLGDTAMYLCATRGMASGPDTQYFGPGTRLTVL.

V is TRBV6-6 and J is TRBJ2-7; D may be TRBD2 (6 bases). The CDR3 has 15 amino acids. Germline loops: CDR1 MNHNY, CDR2 SVGAGI (reference sequence). V was trimmed by 3 bases and J by 5 bases, leaving 17 bases between them. The CDR3: CASSYPSEGWDEQYF. CDR3 nucleotide sequence: TGTGCCAGCAGTTATCCCTCGGAGGGTTGGGACGAGCAGTACTTC.

The V and J genes are TRBV18 and TRBJ2-7; D might be TRBD1 (5 bases). From germline, CDR1 is KGHSH and CDR2 LQKENI. The CDR3 sequence is 14 residues long. V lost 2 bases and J 3 bases, leaving 11 bases between the germline ends. The CDR3 loop reads CASSPSTRVYEQYF. CDR3 sequence (DNA): TGTGCCAGCTCACCATCTACCAGGGTCTACGAGCAGTACTTC.

In the case of this clone: Relative to the germline gene, one junction end is altered; a read error may explain this. This chain joins TRBV5-1 and TRBJ2-5; the match to TRBD1 covers 7 bases. The germline gives CDR1 SGHRS, CDR2 YFSETQ. The CDR3 has 16 amino acids. CDR3 sequence reads: CASSSWDRDSQQTQYF. The CDR3 DNA reads TGCGCCAGCAGCTCCTGGGACAGAGATTCCCAACAGACCCAGTACTTC.

The V and J genes are TRBV5-8 and TRBJ1-2; no definite D call. The CDR3 extends over 16 amino acids. The germline V gene has CDR1 SGHTS and CDR2 YDEGEE. V dropped 4 bases and J dropped 5 bases, with 21 bases sitting between them. This chain's CDR3 is CASSPFVRTSLYGYTF. CDR3 DNA: TGTGCCAGCAGCCCTTTTGTGAGGACCTCGTTATATGGCTACACCTTC.

The chain joins TRBV5-1 to TRBJ2-7; TRBD1 matches at 7 bases. The CDR3 loop spans 14 amino acids. After removal of 4 bases from V and 1 base from J, the junction contained 5 bases not matched to a gene. Germline V lookup: CDR1 SGHRS, CDR2 YFSETQ. The CDR3 is CASSPGTASYEQYF. The CDR3 DNA reads TGCGCCAGCAGCCCAGGGACAGCTTCCTACGAGCAGTACTTC.

J is TRBJ2-3 and V is TRBV30; D could derive from TRBD1 or TRBD2 (6 bases each). The germline V gene has CDR1 GTSNPN and CDR2 SVGIG (reference sequence). The V and J ends lost 0 bases and 9 bases respectively, with 7 bases between them. This CDR3 spans 11 amino acids. The CDR3 DNA reads as TGTGCCTGGAGTGTAGGGGGGACGCAGTATTTT. It yields the protein CAWSVGGTQYF.

The gene calls are TRBV10-3 and TRBJ1-1; a possible D gene is TRBD1 (5 bases). Looked up from germline, CDR1 is ENHRY and CDR2 is SYGVKD. V was cut by 9 bases and J by 4 bases, with 21 bases left in between. There are 15 residues in the CDR3. The CDR3 DNA sequence: TGTGCCATTAGAGACAGTTTGTTAGGGTTCACTGAAGCTTTCTTT. The encoded protein is CAIRDSLLGFTEAFF.

CDR3 nucleotides: TGTGCCAGCTCCCCCAATGCAGGGGTGGGTCAGCCCCAGCATTTT. Protein: CASSPNAGVGQPQHF. The genes are TRBV7-2 and TRBJ1-5; D might be TRBD1 (6 bases). CDR1 is SGHTA and CDR2 is FQGNSA in the germline V gene. The V and J ends lost 8 bases and 6 bases respectively, with 20 bases between them. CDR3 length equals 15 residues.

The genes are TRBV27 and TRBJ2-5; D gene unclear. Per the germline V gene, CDR1 is MNHEY and CDR2 is SMNVEV (reference sequence). Trimming stripped 5 bases from V and 5 bases from J, with 15 bases between. The length of the CDR3 is 14 residues. CDR3: CASSGYGPRETQYF. In DNA form, the CDR3 reads TGTGCCAGCAGTGGATACGGACCTCGCGAGACCCAGTACTTC.

V and J are TRBV30 and TRBJ2-3, with no clear D. Germline V CDR1 and CDR2: GTSNPN, SVGIG (reference sequence). V gave up 0 bases and J gave up 11 bases, with 18 bases separating them. The CDR3 runs to 14 residues. The CDR3 is CAWSVRDSYLGQYF. For the CDR3, the DNA is TGTGCCTGGAGTGTACGAGACTCCTACCTAGGGCAGTATTTT.

The chain couples TRBV19 to TRBJ2-7; 8 bases fit TRBD1. Per the germline V gene, CDR1 is LNHDA and CDR2 is SQIVND (reference sequence). CDR3 length: 14 amino acids. Unmatched junction bases numbered 3, after V lost 4 bases and J lost 1 base. CDR3 DNA: TGTGCCAGTAGTACACAGGGGGAGTCCTACGAGCAGTACTTC. Translating it yields CASSTQGESYEQYF.

Worth noting for this clone: This sample includes further DNA sequences coding for the same CDR3. CDR3 sequence: CASSYSTGNTEAFF. The CDR3 DNA follows: TGTGCCAGCAGTTACTCGACAGGGAACACTGAAGCTTTCTTT. This chain uses TRBV6-5 with TRBJ1-1, with D possibly matching TRBD1 (6 bases). This CDR3 has 14 amino acids. Germline CDR1 is MNHEY and CDR2 is SVGAGI. The V gene lost 0 bases and the J gene lost 1 base, with 6 bases spanning the gap.

The chain couples TRBV2 to TRBJ1-1, with 7 bases aligning to TRBD1. The CDR3 is 15 residues long. V gave up 7 bases and J gave up 4 bases; unmatched junction bases: 12. The germline gives CDR1 SNHLY, CDR2 FYNNEI. The DNA for the CDR3 is TGTGCCAGCAAAAGAACGAGGGGGCAGGTCACTGAAGCTTTCTTT. Translating it yields CASKRTRGQVTEAFF.

J is TRBJ2-2 and V is TRBV19; TRBD2 aligns across 13 bases. With 9 bases clipped from V and 4 bases from J, the junction kept 8 bases outside the gene matches. CDR1 is LNHDA and CDR2 is SQIVND in the germline V gene (reference sequence). The CDR3 sequence is 16 residues long. CDR3 coding DNA: TGTGCCAGCCGGGAGACTAGCGGGAGGAGCACCGGGGAGCTGTTTTTT. Residues: CASRETSGRSTGELFF. The variable domain in full, completed from reference TRBV19 and TRBJ2-2, reads DGGITQSPKYLFRKEGQNVTLSCEQNLNHDAMYWYRQDPGQGLRLIYYSQIVNDFQKGDIAEGYSVSREKKESFPLTVTSAQKNPTAFYLCASRETSGRSTGELFFGEGSRLTVL.

The chain joins TRBV7-9 to TRBJ1-1, with a weak D call TRBD1 (5 bases). V lost 2 bases and J lost 1, with 11 bases in between. In germline, CDR1 is SEHNR, CDR2 FQNEAQ (reference sequence). CDR3 length: 15 amino acids. This chain's CDR3 is CASSLYGHANTEAFF. CDR3 coding DNA: TGTGCCAGCAGCTTATACGGACACGCGAACACTGAAGCTTTCTTT. The full variable domain, its missing parts supplied by reference TRBV7-9 and TRBJ1-1, is DTGVSQNPRHKITKRGQNVTFRCDPISEHNRLYWYRQTLGQGPEFLTYFQNEAQLEKSRLLSDRFSAERPKGSFSTLEIQRTEQGDSAMYLCASSLYGHANTEAFFGQGTRLTVV.

The chain is built from TRBV5-4 and TRBJ1-3; possible D gene TRBD1, 5 bases. Germline CDR1 reads SGHNT; CDR2 reads YYREEE (reference sequence). Trimming removed 3 bases from V and 4 bases from J, with 17 bases in between. The CDR3 is made up of 16 amino acids. In DNA, the CDR3 is TGTGCCAGCAGCTCTAGATCCGACAGCGGGGGAAACACCATATATTTT. Its protein product is CASSSRSDSGGNTIYF.

This clone appeared a single time. The chain has TRBV2 and TRBJ2-7; 9 positions match TRBD1. Germline V gene data show CDR1 as SNHLY and CDR2 as FYNNEI. V lost 7 bases and J lost 4; bases outside the gene matches: 8. The CDR3 runs to 14 residues. The chain's CDR3 is CASIGTGKGYEQYF. The DNA for the CDR3 is TGTGCCAGCATAGGGACAGGGAAGGGGTACGAGCAGTACTTC.

A note on this clone: Other DNA sequences from this sample encode an identical CDR3 as well. The rearrangement uses TRBV5-1 and TRBJ1-2, with D unresolved. V was trimmed by 2 bases and J by 8 bases, leaving 13 bases between them. CDR1 is SGHRS and CDR2 is YFSETQ in the germline V gene. This CDR3 contains 13 residues. CDR3 DNA sequence: TGCGCCAGCAGCTTCACGGCGCGGAGGGGCTACACCTTC. Translating it yields CASSFTARRGYTF.

The chain is built from TRBV19 and TRBJ2-3; 12 bases line up with TRBD2. Unmatched junction bases numbered 7, after V lost 2 bases and J lost 4 bases. The CDR3 covers 17 residues. In germline, CDR1 is LNHDA, CDR2 SQIVND (reference sequence). The CDR3, as DNA: TGTGCCAGTAGTATACCCCCACTAGCGGGAGGCGCAGATACGCAGTATTTT. This sequence encodes CASSIPPLAGGADTQYF. Full variable domain (missing parts from reference TRBV19 and TRBJ2-3): DGGITQSPKYLFRKEGQNVTLSCEQNLNHDAMYWYRQDPGQGLRLIYYSQIVNDFQKGDIAEGYSVSREKKESFPLTVTSAQKNPTAFYLCASSIPPLAGGADTQYFGPGTRLTVL.

The rearrangement links TRBV5-1 to TRBJ1-6; tentatively, D is TRBD1 (5 bases). The germline V gene has CDR1 SGHRS and CDR2 YFSETQ. This CDR3 comprises 12 residues. Trimming stripped 1 base from V and 10 bases from J, with 6 bases between. CDR3 sequence reads: CASSLRGSPLHF. DNA for the CDR3: TGCGCCAGCAGCTTGCGGGGGTCACCCCTCCACTTT.

This chain joins TRBV27 and TRBJ1-1; D gene unclear. The CDR3 extends over 13 amino acids. Germline values: CDR1 MNHEY, CDR2 SMNVEV (reference sequence). V shed 4 bases and J shed 6 bases, with 12 bases lying between them. The CDR3 loop is CASSYGLRSEAFF. The CDR3 DNA reads as TGTGCCAGCAGTTATGGGTTGAGATCTGAAGCTTTCTTT.

The chain couples TRBV23-1 to TRBJ1-2; D is unresolved. TRBV23-1 is classed as an ORF, of uncertain function. V lost 0 bases and J lost 4, with 15 bases in between. The CDR3 is 16 residues long. CDR3 nucleotides: TGCGCCAGCAGTCAATCGAGGGCCACAAGAGGCTATGGCTACACCTTC. Its protein is CASSQSRATRGYGYTF.